The entry that follows covers one T cell receptor (beta chain) sequence. Its matching antigen is unknown. Trimming cost V 6 bases and J 5 bases, with 16 bases left between them. The CDR3 is 14 amino acids. Germline CDR1 reads MNHNY; CDR2 reads SVGAGI (reference sequence). With random hexamers, 0.5 to 1 ug RNA was reverse transcribed. TCRdb reprocessed the immunoSEQ multiplex PCR reads with MiXCR, giving one entry per CDR3 protein. The profile covers 150,000 to 190,000 distinct CDR3 sequences, with around 95% appearing a single time and 0.15% to 0.2% taken by the ten largest. This record comes from a study of CD8 T cells in Susac syndrome. Study details: Active disease was present in six of the sequenced Susac syndrome patients, whereas fewer than ten of them were in remission.

TCR beta sequencing covered blood CD8+ and CD4+ T cells. Through negative isolation, CD4+ and CD8+ T cells were obtained, while TEMRA cells were enriched using FACS. Study results and limitations: TCR sequencing and HLA analysis covered a relatively small number of individuals.

The receptor was derived from a human donor with Susac syndrome. The chain is built from TRBV6-6 and TRBJ2-5; no clear D gene. The source material was CD4+ T cells from PBMCs. The CDR3 DNA reads TGTGCCAGCAGCTACGGCATGCCCAGGGAGACCCAGTACTTC. Amino acid sequence: CASSYGMPRETQYF.